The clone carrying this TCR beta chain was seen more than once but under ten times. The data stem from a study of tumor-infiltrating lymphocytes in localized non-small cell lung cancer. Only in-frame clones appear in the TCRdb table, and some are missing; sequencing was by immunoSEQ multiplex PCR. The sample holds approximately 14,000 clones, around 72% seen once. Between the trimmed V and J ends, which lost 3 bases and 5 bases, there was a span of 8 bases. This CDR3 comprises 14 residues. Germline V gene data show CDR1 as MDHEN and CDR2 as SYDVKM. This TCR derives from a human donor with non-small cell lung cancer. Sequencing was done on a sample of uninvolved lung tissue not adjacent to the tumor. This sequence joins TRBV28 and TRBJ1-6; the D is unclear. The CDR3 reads CASSLGGNNSPLHF. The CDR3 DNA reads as TGTGCCAGCAGTTTGGGAGGGAATAATTCACCCCTCCACTTT.